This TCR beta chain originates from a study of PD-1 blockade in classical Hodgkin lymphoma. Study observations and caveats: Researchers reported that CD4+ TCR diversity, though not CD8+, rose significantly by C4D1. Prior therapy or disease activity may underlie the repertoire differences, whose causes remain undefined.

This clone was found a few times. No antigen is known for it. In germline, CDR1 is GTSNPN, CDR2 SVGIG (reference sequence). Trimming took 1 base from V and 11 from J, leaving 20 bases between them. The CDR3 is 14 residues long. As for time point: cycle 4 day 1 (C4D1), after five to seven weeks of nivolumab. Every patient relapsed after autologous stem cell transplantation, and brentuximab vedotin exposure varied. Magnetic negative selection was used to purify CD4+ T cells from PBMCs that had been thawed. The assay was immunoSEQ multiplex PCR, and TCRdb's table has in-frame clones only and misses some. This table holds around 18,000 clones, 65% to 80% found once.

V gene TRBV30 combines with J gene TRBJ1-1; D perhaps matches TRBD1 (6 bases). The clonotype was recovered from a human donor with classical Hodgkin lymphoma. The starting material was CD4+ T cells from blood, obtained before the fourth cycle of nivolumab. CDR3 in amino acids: CAWSAGGGRGRAFF. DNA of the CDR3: TGTGCCTGGAGTGCCGGGGGGGGGCGAGGTCGGGCTTTCTTT.